What follows are 27 T cell receptor beta chains derived from one specimen sequenced in a study of OX40 agonist ivuxolimab in advanced cancers. The table came from immunoSEQ multiplex PCR; TCRdb's copy has only in-frame clones and leaves some out. Seen here are about 110,000 clones, 75% to 95% observed once, and the top ten hold approximately 1.3%. Sequenced material: CD4+ or CD8+ T cells sorted from blood, taken in a trial of the OX40 agonist ivuxolimab. The receptors derive from an adult with an advanced solid tumor such as melanoma, head and neck, liver or kidney cancer.

The chain combines TRBV11-2 with TRBJ2-1; weak D call: TRBD2 (6 bases). This CDR3 contains 15 residues. Trimming cost V 3 bases and J 1 base, with 10 bases left between them. The germline gives CDR1 SGHAT, CDR2 FQNNGV. The CDR3 protein is CASSLSGLSYNEQFF. CDR3 DNA sequence: TGTGCCAGCAGCTTGAGCGGGCTTTCCTACAATGAGCAGTTCTTC.

V and J are TRBV7-9 and TRBJ1-5; D ambiguous. The V gene's germline CDR1 is SEHNR and CDR2 FQNEAQ (reference sequence). The length of the CDR3 is 13 residues. Trimming left V 6 bases short and J 5 bases short, with 11 bases between. The CDR3, as DNA: TGTGCCAGCAGTCTCAGAAGAGATCAGCCCCAGCATTTT. Its translation: CASSLRRDQPQHF.

The CDR3 reads CSSVPLSGGYTF. The CDR3 DNA follows: TGCAGCTCGGTTCCCCTCTCGGGTGGCTACACCTTC. V is TRBV29-1 and J is TRBJ1-2; D gene unclear. The CDR3 sequence is 12 residues long. Germline CDR1 SQVTM, CDR2 ANQGSEA. Trimming removed 8 bases at V and 7 bases at J, with 17 bases between. Using reference TRBV29-1 and TRBJ1-2 for the parts outside the CDR3, the full variable domain is SAVISQKPSRDICQRGTSLTIQCQVDSQVTMMFWYRQQPGQSLTLIATANQGSEATYESGFVIDKFPISRPNLTFSTLTVSNMSPEDSSIYLCSSVPLSGGYTFGSGTRLTVV.

CDR3 nucleotides: TGTGCCAGTAGGACAGGGAAAGATACGCAGTATTTT. This codes for CASRTGKDTQYF. This chain connects TRBV19 to TRBJ2-3, with 7 bases that match TRBD1. The V gene end was trimmed by 6 bases and the J gene end by 5 bases; junction bases not matched to a gene: 2. The V gene's germline CDR1 is LNHDA and CDR2 SQIVND (reference sequence). This CDR3 comprises 12 residues.

CDR3 sequence: CASSEEASGVYGYTF. The CDR3 DNA reads as TGTGCCAGCAGTGAAGAGGCCTCCGGGGTTTATGGCTACACCTTC. This sequence joins TRBV2 and TRBJ1-2; D gene ambiguous. The germline V gene encodes CDR1 SNHLY and CDR2 FYNNEI. CDR3 length equals 15 residues. The ends were cut back, 1 base at V and 5 bases at J, with 14 bases in the middle.

The chain joins TRBV7-2 to TRBJ2-7; unclear D gene. Germline CDR1 reads SGHTA; CDR2 reads FQGNSA. V was trimmed by 5 bases and J by 9 bases, leaving 14 bases between them. There are 12 residues in the CDR3. In DNA form, the CDR3 reads TGTGCCAGCAGCCTCCAGCGTTGGGGGCAGTACTTC. This sequence encodes CASSLQRWGQYF.

The V and J genes are TRBV11-3 and TRBJ1-2, with D hard to call. CDR3 size: 14 residues. The V end was cut by 5 bases, the J end by 0 bases, with 10 bases between. Germline CDR1 SGHNT, CDR2 YENEEA. DNA of the CDR3: TGTGCCAGCAGCCCCCGGGGAGCTAACTATGGCTACACCTTC. Encoded protein: CASSPRGANYGYTF.

This clone came up once. Without the conserved terminal phenylalanine or tryptophan, this CDR3 likely stems from a read error. The DNA is omitted, as the CDR3 cannot be located on it reliably, and the CDR3 follows TCRdb's listing. The gene calls are TRBV2 and TRBJ2-7; the D call TRBD2 from the table was never checked on the DNA. The CDR3 contains 13 residues when both ends are counted. Germline V gene lookup returns CDR1 SNHLY and CDR2 FYNNEI. This CDR3 is CASLLEGLAGTWL.

The chain has TRBV2 and TRBJ2-1, with TRBD2 matching 8 bases. The CDR3 sequence is 17 residues long. The junction had 10 bases not matched to a gene; V was cut back by 2 bases and J by 4 bases. Germline V gives CDR1 SNHLY, CDR2 FYNNEI. The CDR3 DNA reads TGTGCCAGCAGTGAATATAGCGGGAACCCCCCTTACAATGAGCAGTTCTTC. Its translation is CASSEYSGNPPYNEQFF. The full variable domain, completed using reference TRBV2 and TRBJ2-1, is EPEVTQTPSHQVTQMGQEVILRCVPISNHLYFYWYRQILGQKVEFLVSFYNNEISEKSEIFDDQFSVERPDGSNFTLKIRSTKLEDSAMYFCASSEYSGNPPYNEQFFGPGTRLTVL.

This sequence joins TRBV7-6 and TRBJ2-3, with D uncertain. CDR1 is SGHVS, CDR2 FNYEAQ, per germline. The V gene lost 5 bases and the J gene lost 6 bases, with 12 bases spanning the gap. This CDR3 has 13 residues. In nucleotides, the CDR3 is TGTGCCAGCAGCCGGCGGATTCGGGATACGCAGTATTTT. Protein: CASSRRIRDTQYF.

The chain links TRBV19 to TRBJ2-5, with 16 bases fitting TRBD2. V was clipped by 5 bases and J by 5 bases; unmatched bases: 11. Germline CDR1 and CDR2: LNHDA and SQIVND (reference sequence). This CDR3 has 18 residues. The CDR3 loop reads CASSPSGLAGGSGETQYF. CDR3 in DNA: TGTGCCAGTAGTCCCTCGGGACTAGCGGGAGGGAGCGGCGAGACCCAGTACTTC.

This clone was counted once. DNA of the CDR3: TGTGCCAGCAGTTCTCGACTAGCGGGAGGACCTCTCTACAATGAGCAGTTCTTC. It specifies CASSSRLAGGPLYNEQFF. V is TRBV27 and J is TRBJ2-1; the match to TRBD2 covers 13 bases. Germline V gene lookup returns CDR1 MNHEY and CDR2 SMNVEV (reference sequence). The CDR3 is 18 residues long. After removal of 4 bases from V and 3 bases from J, the junction contained 9 bases not matched to a gene.

The V call is TRBV2, the J call TRBJ1-2; D gene ambiguous. Trimming cost V 0 bases and J 7 bases, with 18 bases left between them. The CDR3 covers 16 residues. Germline CDR1 is SNHLY and CDR2 is FYNNEI. The CDR3 is CASSEAQTPLVFGYTF. The CDR3 DNA reads as TGTGCCAGCAGTGAAGCGCAGACACCCCTGGTGTTTGGCTACACCTTC.

The chain links TRBV4-3 to TRBJ2-6; D ambiguous. Germline V gives CDR1 LGHNA, CDR2 YSLEER. The CDR3 sequence is 16 residues long. Trimming left V 0 bases short and J 0 bases short, with 6 bases between. The CDR3 spells CASSQDGTSGANVLTF. The CDR3 DNA reads as TGCGCCAGCAGCCAAGACGGAACCTCTGGGGCCAACGTCCTGACTTTC.

The V gene is TRBV7-3, the J gene TRBJ2-2; the match to TRBD1 covers 9 bases. J lost 6 bases, V lost 9 bases, and 11 bases had no gene match. Germline V gives CDR1 SGHTA, CDR2 FQGTGA. The CDR3 extends over 15 amino acids. CDR3 sequence (DNA): TGTGCCAGTGCCGGGACAGGGACCCCGGCCGGGGAGCTGTTTTTT. Protein: CASAGTGTPAGELFF.

J is TRBJ1-2 and V is TRBV13; tentative D call: TRBD1 (5 bases). The CDR3 consists of 15 residues. The germline V gene encodes CDR1 PRHDT and CDR2 FYEKMQ (reference sequence). Trimming removed 0 bases from V and 4 bases from J, with 12 bases in between. The CDR3 is CASSLGNRGGYGYTF. In DNA form, the CDR3 reads TGTGCCAGCAGCTTAGGTAATCGGGGCGGCTATGGCTACACCTTC.

V and J are TRBV19 and TRBJ1-1, with unresolved D. Germline V lookup: CDR1 LNHDA, CDR2 SQIVND (reference sequence). This CDR3 is built from 12 residues. Trimming left V 4 bases short and J 11 bases short, with 14 bases between. This chain's CDR3 is CASSSDPFAAFF. The CDR3, as DNA: TGTGCCAGTAGTAGTGACCCATTTGCGGCTTTCTTT. Using reference TRBV19 and TRBJ1-1 for the parts outside the CDR3, the full variable domain is DGGITQSPKYLFRKEGQNVTLSCEQNLNHDAMYWYRQDPGQGLRLIYYSQIVNDFQKGDIAEGYSVSREKKESFPLTVTSAQKNPTAFYLCASSSDPFAAFFGQGTRLTVV.

The chain carries TRBV15 and TRBJ2-3, with D unresolved. Deletions cut 0 bases from V and 5 bases from J, with 18 bases between. The CDR3 has 17 amino acids. Looked up from germline, CDR1 is LNHNV and CDR2 is YYDKDF (reference sequence). The CDR3 spells CATSRDEMGIQGDTQYF. Written as DNA, the CDR3 is TGTGCCACCAGCAGAGATGAAATGGGGATTCAAGGAGATACGCAGTATTTT.

The V call is TRBV28, the J call TRBJ1-4; no clear D gene. CDR1 MDHEN and CDR2 SYDVKM come from the germline V gene. CDR3 length: 14 residues. Trimming pared 3 bases from V and 4 bases from J, leaving 9 bases between. CDR3 sequence reads: CASSLLSINEKLFF. The CDR3 nucleotides are TGTGCCAGCAGTTTGTTGTCGATTAATGAAAAACTGTTTTTT.

The J gene is TRBJ2-7, the V gene TRBV9; D is possibly TRBD1 or TRBD2 (5 bases each). Trimming removed 2 bases from V and 4 bases from J, with 16 bases in between. The germline V gene encodes CDR1 SGDLS and CDR2 YYNGEE. CDR3 length: 15 residues. DNA for the CDR3: TGTGCCAGCAGCGTTGGCCCGGGACGACAATACGAGCAGTACTTC. This encodes CASSVGPGRQYEQYF.

J is TRBJ2-7 and V is TRBV11-2; D remains unclear. The CDR3 extends over 12 amino acids. Looked up from germline, CDR1 is SGHAT and CDR2 is FQNNGV. V was shortened by 0 bases and J by 10 bases, with 10 bases between the two germline ends. Here the CDR3 DNA reads TGTGCCAGCAGCTTAGAGCCGGCAAAACAGTACTTC. Amino acids: CASSLEPAKQYF.

The chain joins TRBV6-6 to TRBJ2-7; perhaps TRBD1 as D (6 bases). The germline V and J ends were trimmed by 4 bases and 3 bases, with 13 bases remaining between them. The CDR3 covers 14 residues. Germline CDR1 MNHNY, CDR2 SVGAGI (reference sequence). The CDR3 DNA reads as TGTGCCAGCAGTTCAGGGACAACCCTCTACGAGCAGTACTTC. Translated: CASSSGTTLYEQYF.

This clone has more than one count but fewer than ten. This chain connects TRBV7-3 to TRBJ2-1; TRBD2 agrees at 8 bases. CDR3 length: 15 amino acids. Trimming at V came to 6 bases and at J to 7 bases, leaving 11 bases not matched to a gene. Germline CDR1 SGHTA, CDR2 FQGTGA. The CDR3 region is CASSFQSGGENEQFF. The CDR3 coding sequence is TGTGCCAGCAGTTTCCAAAGCGGGGGAGAAAATGAGCAGTTCTTC.

V usage is TRBV27 and J usage is TRBJ1-2, with TRBD1 as a possible D gene (5 bases). Germline CDR1 is MNHEY and CDR2 is SMNVEV (reference sequence). V gave up 3 bases and J gave up 1 base, with 12 bases separating them. This CDR3 spans 15 amino acids. The CDR3 DNA reads TGTGCCAGCAGTTTGTTAGGGGACCTTAACTATGGCTACACCTTC. Its protein product is CASSLLGDLNYGYTF.

The chain joins TRBV7-2 to TRBJ1-1; D gene uncertain. In germline, CDR1 is SGHTA, CDR2 FQGNSA. The V end was cut by 6 bases, the J end by 3 bases, with 17 bases between. There are 15 residues in the CDR3. Written as DNA, the CDR3 is TGTGCCAGCAGTTATCGCCGGGCGGGAGACACTGAAGCTTTCTTT. Protein sequence: CASSYRRAGDTEAFF.

The rearrangement uses TRBV27 and TRBJ1-4, with D maybe TRBD1 (5 bases). V shed 6 bases and J shed 8 bases, with 16 bases lying between them. CDR3 length equals 14 residues. CDR1 is MNHEY, CDR2 SMNVEV, per germline (reference sequence). The CDR3 nucleotides read TGTGCCAGCAGGGGCGGGGGAGGGAGGGAAAAACTGTTTTTT. It yields the protein CASRGGGGREKLFF.

This chain links TRBV7-3 with TRBJ2-2; unclear D gene. V lost 3 bases to trimming and J lost 1 base, with 6 bases between them. Germline CDR1 and CDR2: SGHTA and FQGTGA. This CDR3 has 14 residues. The CDR3 coding sequence is TGTGCCAGCAGCTTGGATGGGAACACCGGGGAGCTGTTTTTT. Encoded protein: CASSLDGNTGELFF. Supplemented by reference TRBV7-3 and TRBJ2-2, the full variable domain reads GAGVSQTPSNKVTEKGKYVELRCDPISGHTALYWYRQSLGQGPEFLIYFQGTGAADDSGLPNDRFFAVRPEGSVSTLKIQRTERGDSAVYLCASSLDGNTGELFFGEGSRLTVL.